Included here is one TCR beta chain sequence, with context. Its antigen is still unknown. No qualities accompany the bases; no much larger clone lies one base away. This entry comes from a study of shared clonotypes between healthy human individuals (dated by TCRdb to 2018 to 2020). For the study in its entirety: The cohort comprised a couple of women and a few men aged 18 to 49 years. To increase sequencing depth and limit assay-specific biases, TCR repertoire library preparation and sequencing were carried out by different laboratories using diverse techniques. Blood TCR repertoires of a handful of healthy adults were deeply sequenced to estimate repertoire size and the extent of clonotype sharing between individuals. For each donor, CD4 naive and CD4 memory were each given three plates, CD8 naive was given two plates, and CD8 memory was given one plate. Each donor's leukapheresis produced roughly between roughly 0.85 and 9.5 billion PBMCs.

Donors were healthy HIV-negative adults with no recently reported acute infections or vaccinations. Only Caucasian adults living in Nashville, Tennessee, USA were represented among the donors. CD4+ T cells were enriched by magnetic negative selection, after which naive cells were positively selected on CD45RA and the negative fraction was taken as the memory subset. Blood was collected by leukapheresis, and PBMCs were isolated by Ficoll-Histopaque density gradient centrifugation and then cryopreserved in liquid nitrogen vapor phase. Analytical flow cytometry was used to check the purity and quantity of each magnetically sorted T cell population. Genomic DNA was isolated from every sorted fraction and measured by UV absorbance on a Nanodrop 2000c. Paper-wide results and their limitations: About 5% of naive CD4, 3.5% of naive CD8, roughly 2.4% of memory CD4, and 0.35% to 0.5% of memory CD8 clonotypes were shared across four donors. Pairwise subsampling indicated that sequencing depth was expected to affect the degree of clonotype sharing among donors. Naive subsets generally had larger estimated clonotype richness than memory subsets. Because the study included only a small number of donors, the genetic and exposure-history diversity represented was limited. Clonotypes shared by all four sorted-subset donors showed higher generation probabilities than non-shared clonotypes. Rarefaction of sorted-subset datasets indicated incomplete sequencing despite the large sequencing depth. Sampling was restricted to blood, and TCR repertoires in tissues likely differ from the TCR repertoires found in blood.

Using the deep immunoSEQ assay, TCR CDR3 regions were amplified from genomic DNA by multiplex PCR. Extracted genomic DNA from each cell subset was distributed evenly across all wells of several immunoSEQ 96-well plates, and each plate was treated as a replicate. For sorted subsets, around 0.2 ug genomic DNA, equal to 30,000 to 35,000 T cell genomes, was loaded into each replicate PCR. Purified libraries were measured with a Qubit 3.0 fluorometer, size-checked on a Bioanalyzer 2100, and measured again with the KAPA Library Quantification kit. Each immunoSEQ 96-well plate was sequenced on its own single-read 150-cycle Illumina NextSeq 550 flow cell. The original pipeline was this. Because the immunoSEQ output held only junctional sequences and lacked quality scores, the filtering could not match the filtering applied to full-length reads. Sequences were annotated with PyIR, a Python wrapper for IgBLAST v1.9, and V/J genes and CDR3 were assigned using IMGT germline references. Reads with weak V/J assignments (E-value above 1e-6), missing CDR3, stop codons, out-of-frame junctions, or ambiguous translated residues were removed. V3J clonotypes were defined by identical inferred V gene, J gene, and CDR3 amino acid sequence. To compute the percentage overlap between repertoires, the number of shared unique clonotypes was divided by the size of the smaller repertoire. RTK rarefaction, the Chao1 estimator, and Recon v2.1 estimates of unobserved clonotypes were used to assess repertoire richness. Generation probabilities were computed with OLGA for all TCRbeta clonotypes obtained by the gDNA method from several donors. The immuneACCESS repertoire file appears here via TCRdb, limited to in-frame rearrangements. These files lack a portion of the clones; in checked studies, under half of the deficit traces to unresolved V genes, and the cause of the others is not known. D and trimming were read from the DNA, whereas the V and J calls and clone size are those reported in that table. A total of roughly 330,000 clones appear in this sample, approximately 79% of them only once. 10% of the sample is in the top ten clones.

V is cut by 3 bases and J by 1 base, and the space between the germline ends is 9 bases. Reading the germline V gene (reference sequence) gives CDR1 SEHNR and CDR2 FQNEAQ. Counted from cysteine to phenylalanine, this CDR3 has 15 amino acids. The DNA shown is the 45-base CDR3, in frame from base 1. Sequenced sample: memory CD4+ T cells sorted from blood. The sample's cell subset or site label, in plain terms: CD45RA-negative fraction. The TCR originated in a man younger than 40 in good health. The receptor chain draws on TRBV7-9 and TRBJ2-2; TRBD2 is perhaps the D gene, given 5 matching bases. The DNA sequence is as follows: TGTGCCAGCAGCTTGCTAGCCCAGAACACCGGGGAGCTGTTTTTT. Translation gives CASSLLAQNTGELFF.